This entry lists 3 T cell receptor beta chains sequenced from one sample in a study of monozygotic twins with inflammatory bowel disease. TCRdb re-analyzed the 5' RACE reads; it lists each CDR3 protein once, without DNA. This repertoire includes about 110,000 distinct CDR3 sequences. Sequencing was done on a sample of blood. Every receptor here comes from a human donor with ulcerative colitis or Crohn's disease, or a healthy co-twin of an affected twin (not recorded which).

The chain links TRBV15 to TRBJ2-1; TCRdb's D call of TRBD1 is untestable without DNA. Germline V CDR1 and CDR2: LNHNV, YYDKDF (reference sequence). The CDR3 is made up of 14 amino acids. This CDR3 reads CATSRDPPSQEQFF. The complete variable domain, with remaining parts taken from reference TRBV15 and TRBJ2-1, reads DAMVIQNPRYQVTQFGKPVTLSCSQTLNHNVMYWYQQKSSQAPKLLFHYYDKDFNNEADTPDNFQSRRPNTSFCFLDIRSPGLGDTAMYLCATSRDPPSQEQFFGPGTRLTVL.

The chain recombines TRBV7-8 with TRBJ2-1; TCRdb selects TRBD1, and the lack of DNA leaves this call unchecked. This CDR3 region has 16 residues. Germline V gives CDR1 SGHVS, CDR2 FQNEAQ. This CDR3 is CASSYARDREINEQFF.

This chain connects TRBV28 to TRBJ1-1; the D call of TRBD1 rests on TCRdb alone, since no DNA is present to check it. Per the germline V gene, CDR1 is MDHEN and CDR2 is SYDVKM. The CDR3 is 15 residues long. CDR3 loop: CASSLLQGRYAEAFF.